Following are 26 T cell receptor beta chains from one sample sequenced in a study of blood T cells in healthy people across ages. Alongside a J-beta primer mix, a sample-barcoded 5' primer served in a second PCR lasting about 6 to 11 cycles. TCRdb re-called the 5' RACE reads through MiXCR, storing one row per CDR3 protein. The sample has about 770,000 distinct CDR3 sequences, around two fifths seen once. The material sequenced was blood. The receptors originated from a man aged 55 to 70 in good health.

The chain links TRBV3-1 to TRBJ2-3; D is perhaps TRBD2 (5 bases). V was trimmed by 3 bases and J by 2 bases, leaving 15 bases between them. Germline values: CDR1 LGHDT, CDR2 YNNKEL (reference sequence). This CDR3 spans 16 amino acids. As DNA, the CDR3 is TGTGCCAGCAGCCACCTTGAGAGGGCCAACACAGATACGCAGTATTTT. Amino acids: CASSHLERANTDTQYF.

This chain links TRBV11-2 with TRBJ2-7, with D perhaps matching TRBD2 (5 bases). Germline values: CDR1 SGHAT, CDR2 FQNNGV. The CDR3 totals 15 residues. Deletions cut 0 bases from V and 2 bases from J, with 11 bases between. The CDR3 spells CASSLDRGIPYEQYF. The CDR3, as DNA: TGTGCCAGCAGCTTAGATCGGGGTATTCCCTACGAGCAGTACTTC.

This clonotype has only a few counts. This chain links TRBV12-3 or TRBV12-4 with TRBJ2-7; 9 bases are shared with TRBD1. CDR3 length equals 15 residues. With V trimmed by 6 bases and J by 3 bases, 9 bases remained unmatched. The CDR3 sequence is CASRKPGTGIYEQYF. The CDR3 DNA follows: TGTGCCAGCAGAAAACCCGGGACAGGGATCTACGAGCAGTACTTC.

The rearrangement joins TRBV12-3 or TRBV12-4 to TRBJ2-5; the D gene is possibly TRBD1 (6 bases). The V and J ends lost 5 bases and 4 bases respectively, with 26 bases between them. This CDR3 contains 18 residues. The CDR3 nucleotides are TGTGCCAGCAGTCGAACGGACAGTTCTAAAGGGGCGATAGAGACCCAGTACTTC. Its protein is CASSRTDSSKGAIETQYF.

As for this clonotype: The junction differs from germline at one of its ends, possibly a read error. This sequence joins TRBV5-1 and TRBJ2-5; possible D gene TRBD1, 5 bases. Germline-derived CDR1 and CDR2 are SGHRS and YFSETQ. CDR3 length: 15 residues. CDR3 sequence: CTSSLEGAPRETQYF. CDR3 DNA: TGCACCAGCAGCTTGGAAGGGGCCCCGAGAGAGACCCAGTACTTC. The whole variable domain, remainder taken from reference TRBV5-1 and TRBJ2-5, is KAGVTQTPRYLIKTRGQQVTLSCSPISGHRSVSWYQQTPGQGLQFLFEYFSETQRNKGNFPGRFSGRQFSNSRSEMNVSTLELGDSALYLCTSSLEGAPRETQYFGPGTRLLVL.

To note about this clonotype: At one end, the junction sequence differs from germline, possibly due to a read error. This chain links TRBV29-1 with TRBJ1-2, with TRBD1 matching over 7 bases. This CDR3 is 15 amino acids long. Germline V gene data show CDR1 as SQVTM and CDR2 as ANQGSEA. CDR3 sequence: CSVDRGGRGGYGYIF. The CDR3, as DNA: TGCAGCGTTGACCGAGGGGGCAGGGGAGGGTATGGCTACATCTTC.

The chain employs TRBV3-1 and TRBJ1-1; D is ambiguous. The germline gives CDR1 LGHDT, CDR2 YNNKEL (reference sequence). The CDR3 extends over 12 amino acids. Trimming took 2 bases from V and 4 from J, leaving 5 bases between them. The CDR3 is CASSQMFTEAFF. CDR3 DNA: TGTGCCAGCAGCCAAATGTTCACTGAAGCTTTCTTT.

The chain combines TRBV27 with TRBJ1-2; 11 positions match TRBD1. Germline CDR1 reads MNHEY; CDR2 reads SMNVEV (reference sequence). This CDR3 is built from 15 residues. Trimming removed 5 bases from V and 4 bases from J; junction bases left unmatched: 6. This CDR3 is CASSPWTGGIYGYTF. Here the CDR3 DNA reads TGTGCCAGCAGTCCATGGACAGGGGGCATCTATGGCTACACCTTC.

This clonotype was picked up a small number of times. J is TRBJ2-7 and V is TRBV6-2 or TRBV6-3; no firm D call. Germline lookup yields CDR1 MNHEY and CDR2 SVGEGT. The CDR3 sequence is 11 residues long. V lost 6 bases and J lost 6, with 9 bases in between. The CDR3 reads CASSQWFEQYF. The CDR3, as DNA: TGTGCCAGCAGCCAATGGTTCGAGCAGTACTTC.

CDR3 coding DNA: TGCAGTGCTGAAGAAACAGGGTTTTTCAATCAGCCCCAGCATTTT. It specifies CSAEETGFFNQPQHF. The V call is TRBV20-1, the J call TRBJ1-5; tentative D call: TRBD1 (6 bases). This CDR3 has 15 residues. Germline values: CDR1 DFQATT, CDR2 SNEGSKA (reference sequence). Deletions cut 5 bases from V and 3 bases from J, with 17 bases between.

This clonotype was seen a handful of times. The chain carries TRBV1 and TRBJ2-1; whether TRBD2, the table's D call, matches the DNA was not checked. TRBV1 is noted as a pseudogene. The length of the CDR3 is 12 residues. This chain's CDR3 is CTTGLPNNEQFF. The DNA for the CDR3 is TGCACCACCGGACTTCCTAACAATGAGCAGTTCTTC.

DNA of the CDR3: TGTGCCACCAGTGAGGGCGTTGGTAGGGAGACCCAGTACTTC. Protein sequence: CATSEGVGRETQYF. The V gene is TRBV24-1, the J gene TRBJ2-4; no definite D call. The J call may be wrong; the DNA end is better matched by TRBJ2-5. This CDR3 has 14 residues. Germline V gives CDR1 KGHDR, CDR2 SFDVKD.

The chain couples TRBV12-3 or TRBV12-4 to TRBJ1-2; no definite D call. Trimming stripped 4 bases from V and 7 bases from J, with 19 bases between. The CDR3 runs to 15 residues. CDR3 bases: TGTGCCAGCAGTTCATACAGTGAAGGTCTCAGTGGCTACACCTTC. Translated: CASSSYSEGLSGYTF.

This clonotype was found a few times. This rearrangement joins TRBV6-2 or TRBV6-3 to TRBJ1-2, with D possibly being TRBD1 (6 bases). Trimming left V 2 bases short and J 2 bases short, with 18 bases between. CDR1 MNHEY and CDR2 SVGEGT come from the germline V gene. The CDR3 is 17 amino acids. As DNA, the CDR3 is TGTGCCAGCAGTTACACTCTACCGGGACAACGCAACTATGGCTACACCTTC. Its protein product is CASSYTLPGQRNYGYTF.

This clonotype was seen once. DNA for the CDR3: TGTGCCACCTGGGGACTAACTACCTACGAGCAGTTCTTC. Protein product: CATWGLTTYEQFF. The J gene is TRBJ2-1, the V gene TRBV6-2 or TRBV6-3, with 7 bases lining up with TRBD2. From germline, CDR1 is MNHEY and CDR2 SVGEGT. CDR3 size: 13 residues. The junction had 13 bases not matched to a gene; V was cut back by 10 bases and J by 10 bases.

V usage is TRBV24-1 and J usage is TRBJ2-7; 8 bases align to TRBD1. V lost 4 bases, J lost 1 base, and 5 bases stayed unmatched. This CDR3 is 15 amino acids long. The germline gives CDR1 KGHDR, CDR2 SFDVKD. CDR3 nucleotides: TGTGCCACCAGTGAAGATCGGACAGGGTCCTACGAGCAGTACTTC. It yields the protein CATSEDRTGSYEQYF.

This CDR3 reads CASSQVGSNTEAFF. The DNA of the CDR3 is TGCGCCAGCAGCCAAGTGGGCTCCAACACTGAAGCTTTCTTT. The chain combines TRBV4-3 with TRBJ1-1; D gene unclear. V was cut by 1 base and J by 2 bases, with 8 bases left in between. The germline CDR1 and CDR2 sequences are LGHNA and YSLEER. The CDR3 has 14 residues.

This clonotype appeared a few times. The rearrangement uses TRBV10-3 and TRBJ2-2, with D hard to call. The germline CDR1 and CDR2 sequences are ENHRY and SYGVKD. V lost 3 bases to trimming and J lost 1 base, with 9 bases between them. This CDR3 contains 15 residues. This chain's CDR3 is CAISDLWRNTGELFF. Here the CDR3 DNA reads TGTGCCATCAGTGATCTCTGGAGGAACACCGGGGAGCTGTTTTTT.

This clonotype was counted only a few times. The V gene is TRBV6-1, the J gene TRBJ2-5; 8 nucleotides align to TRBD1. CDR1 and CDR2 (germline): MNHNS, SASEGT. The CDR3 has 16 amino acids. J gave up 4 bases and V 4 bases, and 11 bases lay outside the gene matches. CDR3 region: CASSVDRGYGGETQYF. The CDR3 nucleotides read TGTGCCAGCAGTGTAGACAGGGGATATGGTGGAGAGACCCAGTACTTC.

The chain recombines TRBV7-2 with TRBJ2-3; a weak D match, TRBD2 (6 bases). This CDR3 contains 18 residues. Germline V gene data show CDR1 as SGHTA and CDR2 as FQGNSA. V was cut by 4 bases and J by 0 bases, with 20 bases left in between. CDR3 protein: CASSSIIRGGESTDTQYF. The DNA of the CDR3 is TGTGCCAGCAGCTCCATTATCAGAGGCGGGGAAAGCACAGATACGCAGTATTTT.

This clonotype has just a few counts. The chain combines TRBV20-1 with TRBJ2-7; TRBD2 agrees at 11 bases. The V gene's germline CDR1 is DFQATT and CDR2 SNEGSKA (reference sequence). V shed 3 bases, J shed 4 bases, and the junction held 8 bases outside the gene matches. This CDR3 region has 15 residues. The CDR3 spells CSASYLAGGHYEQYF. The DNA of the CDR3 is TGCAGTGCTAGCTACCTAGCGGGGGGCCATTACGAGCAGTACTTC.

The rearrangement uses TRBV6-5 and TRBJ1-1; weak D call: TRBD1 (5 bases). The germline V gene has CDR1 MNHEY and CDR2 SVGAGI. CDR3 length equals 13 residues. V dropped 0 bases and J dropped 7 bases, with 9 bases sitting between them. CDR3 coding DNA: TGTGCCAGCAGTTACTCCCGGGGGTTTGAAGCTTTCTTT. It translates to CASSYSRGFEAFF.

On this clonotype: A read error may account for a junction end that differs from germline. The gene calls are TRBV20-1 and TRBJ2-1; TRBD1 might be the D (5 bases). The CDR3 contains 14 residues. CDR1 is DFQATT and CDR2 is SNEGSKA in the germline V gene (reference sequence). CDR3 in amino acids: CNALTGPSYNEQFF. The DNA of the CDR3 is TGCAATGCTTTAACAGGTCCCTCCTACAATGAGCAGTTCTTC.

This clonotype was counted a few times. The chain is built from TRBV5-1 and TRBJ2-5; 8 bases line up with TRBD1. J gave up 3 bases and V 5 bases, and 6 bases lay outside the gene matches. The CDR3 loop spans 14 amino acids. Per the germline V gene, CDR1 is SGHRS and CDR2 is YFSETQ. CDR3 sequence reads: CASRYSGGEETQYF. In DNA form, the CDR3 reads TGCGCCAGCAGGTATTCAGGGGGCGAAGAGACCCAGTACTTC.

This clonotype has just a few counts. The chain is built from TRBV29-1 and TRBJ2-2, with 8 bases matching TRBD1. The CDR3 runs to 14 residues. V lost 3 bases, J lost 5 bases, and 5 bases stayed unmatched. Germline V gene data show CDR1 as SQVTM and CDR2 as ANQGSEA. Here the CDR3 reads CSVETGDRTGELFF. For the CDR3, the DNA is TGCAGCGTTGAGACAGGGGATAGGACCGGGGAGCTGTTTTTT.

This chain connects TRBV29-1 to TRBJ2-7; 8 nucleotides align to TRBD1. Germline loops: CDR1 SQVTM, CDR2 ANQGSEA. J was trimmed by 0 bases and V by 4 bases; bases with no gene match: 14. CDR3 length equals 17 residues. CDR3 loop: CSVAHSNKQGVSYEQYF. The DNA for the CDR3 is TGCAGCGTTGCCCATAGTAACAAACAGGGGGTCTCCTACGAGCAGTACTTC.